Below are 19 T cell receptor beta chains sequenced from a single sample in a study of shared clonotypes between healthy human individuals. This table comes from immunoSEQ multiplex PCR, and its TCRdb copy is limited to in-frame clones, with some not included. The sample has about 380,000 clones; about 96% are singletons. Sequencing was performed on memory CD8+ T cells sorted from blood. The subset is: CD45RO+ cells pooled with CCR7-negative TemRA cells. Receptors were obtained from a man aged 30-40 years in good health.

This clone was counted once. The chain couples TRBV27 to TRBJ2-5, with a weak D call TRBD2 (5 bases). V lost 6 bases and J 2 bases, leaving 16 bases between the germline ends. The CDR3 has 15 amino acids. Per the germline V gene, CDR1 is MNHEY and CDR2 is SMNVEV (reference sequence). The CDR3 coding sequence is TGTGCCAGCAGGAAGATACTAGGTGGACAAGAGACCCAGTACTTC. Encoded protein: CASRKILGGQETQYF.

This clone has more than one count but fewer than ten. Other DNA sequences within the sample encode an identical CDR3. The rearrangement uses TRBV2 and TRBJ1-1; D uncertain. Trimming cost V 4 bases and J 1 base, with 7 bases left between them. Per germline, CDR1 SNHLY and CDR2 FYNNEI. The CDR3 is made up of 13 amino acids. The CDR3, as DNA: TGTGCCAGCAGTGCGGGAAGGAACACTGAAGCTTTCTTT. As protein: CASSAGRNTEAFF.

V and J are TRBV18 and TRBJ2-3, with D perhaps TRBD1 (5 bases). V lost 6 bases and J 4 bases, leaving 14 bases between the germline ends. Looked up from germline, CDR1 is KGHSH and CDR2 is LQKENI. The CDR3 runs to 14 residues. CDR3 residues: CASSQGLGSDTQYF. CDR3 in DNA: TGTGCCAGCTCGCAGGGTCTGGGTTCAGATACGCAGTATTTT. The whole variable domain, remainder taken from reference TRBV18 and TRBJ2-3, is NAGVMQNPRHLVRRRGQEARLRCSPMKGHSHVYWYRQLPEEGLKFMVYLQKENIIDESGMPKERFSAEFPKEGPSILRIQQVVRGDSAAYFCASSQGLGSDTQYFGPGTRLTVL.

The chain links TRBV6-1 to TRBJ2-1; weak D call: TRBD2 (6 bases). The V and J ends lost 8 bases and 0 bases respectively, with 11 bases between them. There are 14 residues in the CDR3. CDR1 is MNHNS, CDR2 SASEGT, per germline. For the CDR3, the DNA is TGTGCCAGCGCCGGGACTCTCTCCTACAATGAGCAGTTCTTC. This codes for CASAGTLSYNEQFF.

For this clone: Mismatch with germline at one junction end may stem from a read error. The J gene is TRBJ2-5, the V gene TRBV11-3, with 7 bases lining up with TRBD2. Germline V CDR1 and CDR2: SGHNT, YENEEA. CDR3 length: 15 residues. CDR3 in DNA: TGTACCAGCAGCCCGGGGAGGCGGGAGATTGAGACCCAGTACTTC. It yields the protein CTSSPGRREIETQYF.

The chain combines TRBV4-2 with TRBJ1-1; D gene ambiguous. The CDR3 is 14 amino acids. Germline assignment: CDR1 LGHNA and CDR2 YNFKEQ. V lost 4 bases and J lost 1, with 10 bases in between. Written as DNA, the CDR3 is TGTGCCAGCAGCCGACTTACGAGGAACACTGAAGCTTTCTTT. It translates to CASSRLTRNTEAFF.

This chain joins TRBV18 and TRBJ2-3, with 10 nucleotides matching TRBD2. After removal of 0 bases from V and 2 bases from J, the junction contained 5 bases not matched to a gene. This CDR3 comprises 17 residues. Germline V gene sequence: CDR1 KGHSH, CDR2 LQKENI. The CDR3 is CASSPPWTSGVTDTQYF. CDR3 DNA: TGTGCCAGCTCACCACCTTGGACTAGCGGCGTCACAGATACGCAGTATTTT.

J is TRBJ2-7 and V is TRBV28, with a tentative D call TRBD1 (6 bases). Trimming removed 1 base at V and 5 bases at J, with 6 bases between. The CDR3 has 12 amino acids. CDR1 is MDHEN and CDR2 is SYDVKM in the germline V gene. The CDR3 protein is CASSLSGDEQYF. Written as DNA, the CDR3 is TGTGCCAGCAGTTTATCAGGGGACGAGCAGTACTTC.

The chain couples TRBV19 to TRBJ2-7, with a possible D match to TRBD2 (5 bases). V was shortened by 4 bases and J by 3 bases, with 22 bases between the two germline ends. This CDR3 is 17 amino acids long. Looked up from germline, CDR1 is LNHDA and CDR2 is SQIVND (reference sequence). The CDR3 protein is CASSTSMWEPGSYEQYF. The CDR3, as DNA: TGTGCCAGTAGTACCTCGATGTGGGAGCCAGGAAGCTACGAGCAGTACTTC.

The chain is built from TRBV7-9 and TRBJ2-3; D possibly corresponds to TRBD2 (6 bases). In germline, CDR1 is SEHNR, CDR2 FQNEAQ (reference sequence). The CDR3 has 14 amino acids. The V and J ends lost 6 bases and 0 bases respectively, with 10 bases between them. The CDR3 spells CASSWDFSTDTQYF. CDR3 sequence (DNA): TGTGCCAGCAGTTGGGACTTTAGCACAGATACGCAGTATTTT. Together with reference TRBV7-9 and TRBJ2-3, the CDR3 gives the full variable domain: DTGVSQNPRHKITKRGQNVTFRCDPISEHNRLYWYRQTLGQGPEFLTYFQNEAQLEKSRLLSDRFSAERPKGSFSTLEIQRTEQGDSAMYLCASSWDFSTDTQYFGPGTRLTVL.

The chain uses TRBV6-6 and TRBJ1-4, with a weak D call TRBD1 (5 bases). The CDR3 sequence is 13 residues long. In germline, CDR1 is MNHNY, CDR2 SVGAGI (reference sequence). The V and J ends lost 3 bases and 8 bases respectively, with 10 bases between them. CDR3 loop: CASSYRGEEKLFF. In DNA, the CDR3 is TGTGCCAGCAGTTATCGGGGGGAGGAAAAACTGTTTTTT.

This rearrangement joins TRBV29-1 to TRBJ2-5; TRBD2 agrees at 9 bases. Unmatched junction bases numbered 8, after V lost 3 bases and J lost 3 bases. The CDR3 length is 15 residues. The germline V gene encodes CDR1 SQVTM and CDR2 ANQGSEA. This CDR3 reads CSVDFASGIKETQYF. In DNA, the CDR3 is TGCAGCGTTGACTTCGCTAGCGGGATAAAAGAGACCCAGTACTTC.

The chain links TRBV28 to TRBJ1-5, with TRBD1 identical over 7 bases. Germline loops: CDR1 MDHEN, CDR2 SYDVKM. The J segment lost 6 bases and the V segment lost 6 bases, leaving 5 bases of the junction unmatched. CDR3 length: 13 residues. The CDR3 loop is CASRDRAAQPQHF. The CDR3 DNA is TGTGCCAGCAGAGACAGGGCGGCTCAGCCCCAGCATTTT.

V usage is TRBV27 and J usage is TRBJ2-7; TRBD1 is a possible D gene (5 bases). Trimming took 3 bases from V and 5 from J, leaving 14 bases between them. Germline V gene lookup returns CDR1 MNHEY and CDR2 SMNVEV (reference sequence). This CDR3 is built from 14 residues. CDR3 coding DNA: TGTGCCAGCAGTTTTTACAGGACGTCTAACGAGCAGTACTTC. Translated, it gives CASSFYRTSNEQYF.

The chain joins TRBV28 to TRBJ2-3, with D maybe TRBD1 (6 bases). The CDR3 runs to 14 residues. Germline CDR1 reads MDHEN; CDR2 reads SYDVKM. Trimming left V 3 bases short and J 1 base short, with 8 bases between. The CDR3, as DNA: TGTGCCAGCAGTTTGAGGACAGGCACAGATACGCAGTATTTT. Its translation: CASSLRTGTDTQYF.

The chain employs TRBV30 and TRBJ2-3; D is perhaps TRBD1 or TRBD2 (5 bases each). Germline values: CDR1 GTSNPN, CDR2 SVGIG (reference sequence). The V end lost 5 bases, the J end lost 2 bases, and 8 bases lay between the germline ends. The length of the CDR3 is 12 residues. CDR3 sequence (DNA): TGTGCCTGGGGGGGAAACACAGATACGCAGTATTTT. Protein product: CAWGGNTDTQYF.

As for this clone: Other DNA sequences in this specimen translate into the identical CDR3. The rearrangement uses TRBV15 and TRBJ1-3; D uncertain. The V gene lost 0 bases and the J gene lost 0 bases, with 6 bases spanning the gap. The CDR3 covers 15 residues. Germline assignment: CDR1 LNHNV and CDR2 YYDKDF (reference sequence). The CDR3 sequence: CATSRDPGSGNTIYF. The CDR3 coding sequence is TGTGCCACCAGCAGAGATCCAGGCTCTGGAAACACCATATATTTT.

The CDR3 sequence: CASSGSGRLANEQFF. The CDR3, as DNA: TGCGCCAGCAGCGGTAGCGGGAGATTAGCAAATGAGCAGTTCTTC. The rearrangement uses TRBV5-1 and TRBJ2-1; 9 bases agree with TRBD2. The CDR3 length is 15 residues. Germline trimming cut 4 bases from V and 7 bases from J; bases unmatched to any gene: 9. CDR1 and CDR2 from the germline V gene are SGHRS and YFSETQ.

CDR3 bases: TGTGCCAGCAGCTTAGACGGGCCAGCGGCATACAATGAGCAGTTCTTC. Its translation: CASSLDGPAAYNEQFF. This rearrangement joins TRBV7-2 to TRBJ2-1, with D perhaps matching TRBD2 (5 bases). Trimming left V 1 base short and J 4 bases short, with 14 bases between. The CDR3 is 16 residues long. Germline loops: CDR1 SGHTA, CDR2 FQGNSA.